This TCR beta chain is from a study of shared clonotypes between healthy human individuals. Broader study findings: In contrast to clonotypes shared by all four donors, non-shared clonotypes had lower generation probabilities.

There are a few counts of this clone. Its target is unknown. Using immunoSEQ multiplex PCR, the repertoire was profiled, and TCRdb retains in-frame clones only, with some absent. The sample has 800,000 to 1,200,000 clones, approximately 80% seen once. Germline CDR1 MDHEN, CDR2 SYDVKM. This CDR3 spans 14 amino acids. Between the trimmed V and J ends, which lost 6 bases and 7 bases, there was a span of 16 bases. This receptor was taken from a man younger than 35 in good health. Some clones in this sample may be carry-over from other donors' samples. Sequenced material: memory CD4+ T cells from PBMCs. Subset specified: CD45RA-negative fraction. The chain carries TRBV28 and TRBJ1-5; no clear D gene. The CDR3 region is CASSSRFSWQPQHF. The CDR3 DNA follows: TGTGCCAGCAGCTCGAGATTCAGCTGGCAGCCCCAGCATTTT. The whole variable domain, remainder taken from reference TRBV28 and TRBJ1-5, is DVKVTQSSRYLVKRTGEKVFLECVQDMDHENMFWYRQDPGLGLRLIYFSYDVKMKEKGDIPEGYSVSREKKERFSLILESASTNQTSMYLCASSSRFSWQPQHFGDGTRLSIL.